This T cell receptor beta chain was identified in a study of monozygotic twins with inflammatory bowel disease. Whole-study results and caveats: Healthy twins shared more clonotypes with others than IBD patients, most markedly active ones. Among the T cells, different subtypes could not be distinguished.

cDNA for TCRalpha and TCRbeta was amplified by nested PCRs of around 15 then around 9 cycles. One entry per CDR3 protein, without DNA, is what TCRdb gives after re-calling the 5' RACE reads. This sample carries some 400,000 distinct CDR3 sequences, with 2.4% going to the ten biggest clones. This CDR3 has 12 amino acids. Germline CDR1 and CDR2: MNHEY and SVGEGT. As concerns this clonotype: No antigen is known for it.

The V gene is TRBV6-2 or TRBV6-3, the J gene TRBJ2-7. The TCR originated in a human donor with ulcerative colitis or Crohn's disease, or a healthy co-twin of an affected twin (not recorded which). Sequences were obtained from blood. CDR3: CASNDVSYEQYF.